This entry is about one T cell receptor beta chain. Patients were excluded for autoimmune disease history or systemic immunosuppression. The germline V gene encodes CDR1 SGHRS and CDR2 YFSETQ. This CDR3 has 18 amino acids. J was trimmed by 0 bases and V by 4 bases; bases with no gene match: 15. Profiled with immunoSEQ multiplex PCR; TCRdb holds only in-frame clones, not every one. The repertoire consists of 100,000 to 150,000 clones, with 85% to 95% occurring once and the leading ten covering around 0.81%. The record originates from a study of OX40 agonist ivuxolimab in advanced cancers. The wider study: Patients undergoing dose escalation presented with hepatocellular carcinoma, melanoma, renal cell or head and neck cancer. Males comprised 82.7% of the group, whose mean age was about 62 years (range 23 to 79).

The TCR was taken from an adult with an advanced solid tumor such as melanoma, head and neck, liver or kidney cancer. Sequencing used CD4+ or CD8+ T cells sorted from blood, obtained in a trial of the OX40 agonist ivuxolimab. The gene calls are TRBV5-1 and TRBJ1-2; 7 positions agree with TRBD1. For the CDR3, the DNA is TGCGCCAGCAGCCGTCTTTCACCCGGGACAGCCCCTAACTATGGCTACACCTTC. Protein sequence: CASSRLSPGTAPNYGYTF.